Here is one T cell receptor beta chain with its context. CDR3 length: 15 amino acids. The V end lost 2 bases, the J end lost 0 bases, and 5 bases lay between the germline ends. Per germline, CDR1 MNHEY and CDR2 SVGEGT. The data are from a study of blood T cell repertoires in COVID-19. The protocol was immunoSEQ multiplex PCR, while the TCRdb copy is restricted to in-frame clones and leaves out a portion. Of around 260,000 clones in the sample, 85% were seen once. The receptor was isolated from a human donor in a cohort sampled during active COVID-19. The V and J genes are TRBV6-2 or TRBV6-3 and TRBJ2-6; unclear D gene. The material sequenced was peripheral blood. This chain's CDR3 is CASSYAFSGANVLTF. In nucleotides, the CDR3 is TGTGCCAGCAGTTACGCGTTCTCTGGGGCCAACGTCCTGACTTTC.